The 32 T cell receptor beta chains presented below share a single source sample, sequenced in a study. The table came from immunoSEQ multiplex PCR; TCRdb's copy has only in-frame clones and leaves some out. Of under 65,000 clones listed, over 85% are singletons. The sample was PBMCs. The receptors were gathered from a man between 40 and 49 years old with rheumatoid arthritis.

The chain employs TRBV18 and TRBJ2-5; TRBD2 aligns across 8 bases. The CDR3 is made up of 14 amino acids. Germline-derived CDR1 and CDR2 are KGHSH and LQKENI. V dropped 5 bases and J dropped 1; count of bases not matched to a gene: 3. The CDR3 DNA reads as TGTGCCAGCTCAGGAACTAGCGGCCAAGAGACCCAGTACTTC. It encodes CASSGTSGQETQYF.

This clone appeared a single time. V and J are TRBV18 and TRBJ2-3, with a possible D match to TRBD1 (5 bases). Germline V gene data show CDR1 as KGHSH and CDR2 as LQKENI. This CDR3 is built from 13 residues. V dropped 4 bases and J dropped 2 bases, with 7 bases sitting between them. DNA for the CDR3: TGTGCCAGCTCACAGGGGTCCACAGATACGCAGTATTTT. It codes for CASSQGSTDTQYF.

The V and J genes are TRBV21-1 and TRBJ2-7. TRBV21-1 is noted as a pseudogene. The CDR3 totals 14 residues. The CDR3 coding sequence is TGTGCCAGCAGCAAAGGACCTTTACGGTACGAGCAGTACTTC. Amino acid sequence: CASSKGPLRYEQYF.

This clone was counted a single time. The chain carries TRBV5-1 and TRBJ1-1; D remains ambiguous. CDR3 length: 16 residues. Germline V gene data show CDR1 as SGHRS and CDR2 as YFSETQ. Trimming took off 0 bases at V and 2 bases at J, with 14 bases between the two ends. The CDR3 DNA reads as TGCGCCAGCAGCTTGGGTAGCTCTATAAGAAACACTGAAGCTTTCTTT. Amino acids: CASSLGSSIRNTEAFF.

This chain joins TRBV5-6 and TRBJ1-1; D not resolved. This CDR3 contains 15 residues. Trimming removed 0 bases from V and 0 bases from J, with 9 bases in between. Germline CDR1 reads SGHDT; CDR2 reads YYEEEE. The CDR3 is CASSLVGRLNTEAFF. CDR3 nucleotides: TGTGCCAGCAGCTTGGTGGGCAGGCTGAACACTGAAGCTTTCTTT.

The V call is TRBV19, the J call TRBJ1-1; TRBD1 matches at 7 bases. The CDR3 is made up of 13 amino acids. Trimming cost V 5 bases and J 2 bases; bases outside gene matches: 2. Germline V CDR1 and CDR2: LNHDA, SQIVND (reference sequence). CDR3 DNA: TGTGCCAGTAGTGGACAGGTTAACACTGAAGCTTTCTTT. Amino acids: CASSGQVNTEAFF.

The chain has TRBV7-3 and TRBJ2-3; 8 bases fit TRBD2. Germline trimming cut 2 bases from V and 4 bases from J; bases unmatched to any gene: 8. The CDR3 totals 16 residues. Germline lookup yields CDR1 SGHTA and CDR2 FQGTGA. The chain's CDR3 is CASSLVPAGAPDTQYF. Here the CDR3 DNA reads TGTGCCAGCAGCTTAGTACCAGCGGGGGCCCCAGATACGCAGTATTTT.

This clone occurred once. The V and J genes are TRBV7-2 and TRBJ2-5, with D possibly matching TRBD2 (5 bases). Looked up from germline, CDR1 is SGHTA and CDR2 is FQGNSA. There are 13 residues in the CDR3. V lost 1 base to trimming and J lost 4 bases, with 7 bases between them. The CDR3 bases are TGTGCCAGCAGCTTAGAACTAGGAGAGACCCAGTACTTC. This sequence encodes CASSLELGETQYF.

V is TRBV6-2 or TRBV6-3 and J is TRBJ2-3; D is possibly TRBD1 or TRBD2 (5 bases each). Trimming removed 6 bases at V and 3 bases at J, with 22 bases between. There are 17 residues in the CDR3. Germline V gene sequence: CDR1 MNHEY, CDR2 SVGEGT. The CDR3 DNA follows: TGTGCCAGCAGCCCCGCAAGGGGAGAGGAATGGACAGATACGCAGTATTTT. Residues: CASSPARGEEWTDTQYF.

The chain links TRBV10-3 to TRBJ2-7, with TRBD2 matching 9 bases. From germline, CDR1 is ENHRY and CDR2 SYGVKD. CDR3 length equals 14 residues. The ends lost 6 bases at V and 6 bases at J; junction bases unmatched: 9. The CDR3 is CAIRAQGLAFEQYF. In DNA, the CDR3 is TGTGCCATCAGGGCGCAGGGACTAGCATTCGAGCAGTACTTC.

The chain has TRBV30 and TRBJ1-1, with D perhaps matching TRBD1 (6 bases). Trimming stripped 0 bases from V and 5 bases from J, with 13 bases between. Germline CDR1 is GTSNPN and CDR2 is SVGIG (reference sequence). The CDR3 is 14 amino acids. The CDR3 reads CAWSVLQGRTEAFF. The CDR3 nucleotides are TGTGCCTGGAGTGTACTACAGGGAAGAACTGAAGCTTTCTTT.

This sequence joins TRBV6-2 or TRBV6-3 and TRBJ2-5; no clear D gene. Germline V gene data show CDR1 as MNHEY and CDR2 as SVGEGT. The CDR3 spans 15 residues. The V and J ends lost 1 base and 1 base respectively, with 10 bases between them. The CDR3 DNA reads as TGTGCCAGCAGTTACTACCTAACGGGCCAAGAGACCCAGTACTTC. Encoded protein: CASSYYLTGQETQYF.

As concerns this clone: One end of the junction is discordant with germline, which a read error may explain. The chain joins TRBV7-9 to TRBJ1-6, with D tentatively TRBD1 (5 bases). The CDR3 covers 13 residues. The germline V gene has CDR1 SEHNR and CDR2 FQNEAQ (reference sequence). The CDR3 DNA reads TGTGCCAGCAGCGGCAGGGATAACTCACCCCTCCACTTT. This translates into CASSGRDNSPLHF.

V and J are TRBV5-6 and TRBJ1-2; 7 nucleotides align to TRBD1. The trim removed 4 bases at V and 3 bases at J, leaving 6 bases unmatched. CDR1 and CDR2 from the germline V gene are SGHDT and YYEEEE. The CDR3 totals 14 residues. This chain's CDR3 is CASSKTGQDYGYTF. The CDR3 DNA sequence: TGTGCCAGCAGCAAAACAGGACAGGACTATGGCTACACCTTC. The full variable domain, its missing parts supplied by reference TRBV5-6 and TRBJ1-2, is DAGVTQSPTHLIKTRGQQVTLRCSPKSGHDTVSWYQQALGQGPQFIFQYYEEEERQRGNFPDRFSGHQFPNYSSELNVNALLLGDSALYLCASSKTGQDYGYTFGSGTRLTVV.

The CDR3 reads CASSQMVSYTEAFF. The CDR3, as DNA: TGTGCCAGCAGCCAAATGGTTTCGTACACTGAAGCTTTCTTT. The chain joins TRBV3-1 (or the pseudogene TRBV3-2) to TRBJ1-1; D gene unclear. The CDR3 has 14 amino acids. V was trimmed by 2 bases and J by 3 bases, leaving 10 bases between them. Germline V gene lookup returns CDR1 LGHDT and CDR2 YNNKEL (reference sequence).

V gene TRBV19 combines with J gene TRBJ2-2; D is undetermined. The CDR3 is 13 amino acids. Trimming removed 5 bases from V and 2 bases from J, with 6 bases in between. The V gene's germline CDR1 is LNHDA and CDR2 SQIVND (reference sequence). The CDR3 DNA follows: TGTGCCAGTAGTTTTACCAACACCGGGGAGCTGTTTTTT. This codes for CASSFTNTGELFF.

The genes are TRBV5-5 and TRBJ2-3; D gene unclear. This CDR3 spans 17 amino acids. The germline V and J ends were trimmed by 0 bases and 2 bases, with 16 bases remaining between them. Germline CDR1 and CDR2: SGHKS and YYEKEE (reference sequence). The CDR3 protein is CASSLVAATSVTDTQYF. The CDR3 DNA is TGTGCCAGCAGCTTGGTGGCGGCCACCTCAGTCACAGATACGCAGTATTTT.

The CDR3 loop is CASSLDRNSPLHF. The CDR3 nucleotides read TGTGCCAGCAGCTTAGATCGTAATTCACCCCTCCACTTT. The V and J genes are TRBV7-2 and TRBJ1-6; D ambiguous. This CDR3 region has 13 residues. Germline V gene sequence: CDR1 SGHTA, CDR2 FQGNSA. V shed 1 base and J shed 6 bases, with 4 bases lying between them.

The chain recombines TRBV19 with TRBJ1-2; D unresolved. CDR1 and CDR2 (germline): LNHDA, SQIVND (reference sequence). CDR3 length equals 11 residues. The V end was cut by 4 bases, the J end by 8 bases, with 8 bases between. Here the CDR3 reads CASSTEVGYTF. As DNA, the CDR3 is TGTGCCAGTAGTACGGAGGTCGGCTACACCTTC.

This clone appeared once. CDR3 protein: CASGGNWGEELFF. CDR3 DNA: TGTGCCAGCGGGGGAAACTGGGGCGAGGAACTGTTTTTT. The chain uses TRBV27 and TRBJ1-4, with D possibly being TRBD1 (5 bases). V shed 8 bases and J shed 12 bases, with 19 bases lying between them. The CDR3 is made up of 13 amino acids. Looked up from germline, CDR1 is MNHEY and CDR2 is SMNVEV (reference sequence).

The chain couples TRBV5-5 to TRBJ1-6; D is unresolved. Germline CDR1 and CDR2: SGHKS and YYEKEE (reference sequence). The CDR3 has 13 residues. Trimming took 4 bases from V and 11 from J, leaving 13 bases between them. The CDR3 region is CASSPQPGAPLHF. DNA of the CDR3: TGTGCCAGCAGCCCACAGCCGGGAGCACCCCTCCACTTT.

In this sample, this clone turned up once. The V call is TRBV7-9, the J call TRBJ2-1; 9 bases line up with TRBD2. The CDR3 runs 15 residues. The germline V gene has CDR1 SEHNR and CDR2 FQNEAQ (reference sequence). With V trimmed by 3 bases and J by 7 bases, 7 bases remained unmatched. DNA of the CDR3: TGTGCCAGCAGCTTGTTTCCGACTAGCGGAAATGAGCAGTTCTTC. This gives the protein CASSLFPTSGNEQFF.

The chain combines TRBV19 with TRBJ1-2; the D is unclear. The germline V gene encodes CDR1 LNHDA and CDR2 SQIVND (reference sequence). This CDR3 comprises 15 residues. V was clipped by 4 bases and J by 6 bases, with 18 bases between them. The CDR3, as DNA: TGTGCCAGTAGTAAGTGGGAAGGTCGGACCCATGGCTACACCTTC. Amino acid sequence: CASSKWEGRTHGYTF.

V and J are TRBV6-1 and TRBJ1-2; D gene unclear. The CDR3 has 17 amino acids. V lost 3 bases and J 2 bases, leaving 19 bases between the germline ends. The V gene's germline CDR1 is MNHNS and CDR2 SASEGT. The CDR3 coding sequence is TGTGCCAGCAGTGAGTTGTCCTCGGCAGCGAGGAACTATGGCTACACCTTC. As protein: CASSELSSAARNYGYTF.

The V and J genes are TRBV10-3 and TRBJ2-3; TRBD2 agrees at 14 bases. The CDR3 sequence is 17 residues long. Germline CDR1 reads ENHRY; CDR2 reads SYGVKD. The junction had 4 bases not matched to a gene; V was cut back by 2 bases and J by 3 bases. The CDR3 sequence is CAISEGTSGRRTDTQYF. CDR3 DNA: TGTGCCATCAGTGAGGGGACTAGCGGGAGAAGGACAGATACGCAGTATTTT.

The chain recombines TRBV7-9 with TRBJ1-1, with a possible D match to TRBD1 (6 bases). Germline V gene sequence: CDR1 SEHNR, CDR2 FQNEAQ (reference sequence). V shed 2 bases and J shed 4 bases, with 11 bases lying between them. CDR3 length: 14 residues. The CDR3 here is CASSLLQGGTEAFF. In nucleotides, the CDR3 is TGTGCCAGCAGCTTACTACAGGGCGGCACTGAAGCTTTCTTT.

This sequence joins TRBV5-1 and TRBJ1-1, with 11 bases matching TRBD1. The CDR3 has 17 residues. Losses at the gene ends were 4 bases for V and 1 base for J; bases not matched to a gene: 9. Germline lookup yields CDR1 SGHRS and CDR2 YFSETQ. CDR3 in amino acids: CASSPGTGGYTNTEAFF. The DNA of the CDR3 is TGCGCCAGCAGCCCAGGGACAGGGGGGTATACGAACACTGAAGCTTTCTTT.

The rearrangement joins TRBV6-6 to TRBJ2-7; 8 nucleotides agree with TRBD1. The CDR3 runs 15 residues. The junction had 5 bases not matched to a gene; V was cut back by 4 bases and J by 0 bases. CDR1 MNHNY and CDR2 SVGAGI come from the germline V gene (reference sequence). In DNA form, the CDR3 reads TGTGCCAGCAGTTCCGGACAGGGTGGCTCCTACGAGCAGTACTTC. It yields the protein CASSSGQGGSYEQYF.

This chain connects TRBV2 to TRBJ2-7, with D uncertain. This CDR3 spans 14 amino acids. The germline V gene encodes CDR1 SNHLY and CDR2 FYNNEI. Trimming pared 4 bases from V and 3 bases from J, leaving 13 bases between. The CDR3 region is CASSAEGSYYEQYF. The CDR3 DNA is TGTGCCAGCAGTGCCGAAGGGTCCTACTACGAGCAGTACTTC.

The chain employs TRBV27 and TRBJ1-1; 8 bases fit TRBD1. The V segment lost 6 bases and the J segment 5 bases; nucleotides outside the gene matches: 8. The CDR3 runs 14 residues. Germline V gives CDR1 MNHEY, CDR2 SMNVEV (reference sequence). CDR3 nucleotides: TGTGCCAGCAGAACCGGACAGGGTAGAACTGAAGCTTTCTTT. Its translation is CASRTGQGRTEAFF.

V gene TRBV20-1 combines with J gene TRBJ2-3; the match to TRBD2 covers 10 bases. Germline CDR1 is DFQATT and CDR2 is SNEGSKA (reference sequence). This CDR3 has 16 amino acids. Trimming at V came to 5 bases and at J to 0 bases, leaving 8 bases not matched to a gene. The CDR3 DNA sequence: TGCAGTGCTGGTGGGATAGCGGGGGGAAGCACAGATACGCAGTATTTT. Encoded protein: CSAGGIAGGSTDTQYF.

CDR3 nucleotides: TGTGCCAGCAGCTTAATTGCTGGACAGGGGTTTTTCTCTGGGGCCAACGTCCTGACTTTC. Protein: CASSLIAGQGFFSGANVLTF. The rearrangement links TRBV7-3 to TRBJ2-6; TRBD1 matches at 9 bases. This CDR3 is 20 amino acids long. The ends lost 1 base at V and 0 bases at J; junction bases unmatched: 10. The germline CDR1 and CDR2 sequences are SGHTA and FQGTGA.